This T cell receptor beta chain was recovered during a study of blood T cells in healthy people across ages. Looking at the study overall: With template switching, about one barcoded beta molecule was captured per two T cells. General study points: While age rose, TCR beta diversity per million T cells dropped in a roughly linear way. Naive T cell percentage and TCR beta diversity correlated strongly.

Peripheral blood samples of around 9.3 milliliters were drawn from each donor. The CDR3 is 14 amino acids. Germline V lookup: CDR1 LNHNV, CDR2 YYDKDF (reference sequence). Trimming removed 0 bases from V and 0 bases from J, with 6 bases in between. For the second PCR, which ran for roughly 6 to 12 cycles, a sample-barcoded 5' primer and a J-beta primer mix were used. Each CDR3 protein is one row after TCRdb ran MiXCR on the 5' RACE reads. The sample carries roughly 800,000 distinct CDR3 sequences, roughly 60% recorded once. As to this clonotype: Its antigen is unidentified.

V is TRBV15 and J is TRBJ2-7; D not resolved. The sequence was obtained from a man aged 30-40 years in good health. The sequenced material came from blood. The CDR3 here is CATSREWDSYEQYF. CDR3 sequence (DNA): TGTGCCACCAGCAGAGAGTGGGACTCCTACGAGCAGTACTTC.